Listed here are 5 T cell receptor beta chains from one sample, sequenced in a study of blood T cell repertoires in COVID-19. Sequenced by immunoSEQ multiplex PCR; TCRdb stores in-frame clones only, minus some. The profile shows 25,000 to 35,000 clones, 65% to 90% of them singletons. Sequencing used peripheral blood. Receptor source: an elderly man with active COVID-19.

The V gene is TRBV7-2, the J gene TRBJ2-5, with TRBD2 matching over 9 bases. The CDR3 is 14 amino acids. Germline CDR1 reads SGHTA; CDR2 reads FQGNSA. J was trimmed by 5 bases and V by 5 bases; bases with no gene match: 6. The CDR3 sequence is CASSGAGGRETQYF. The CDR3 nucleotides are TGTGCCAGCAGCGGCGCGGGGGGGCGTGAGACCCAGTACTTC.

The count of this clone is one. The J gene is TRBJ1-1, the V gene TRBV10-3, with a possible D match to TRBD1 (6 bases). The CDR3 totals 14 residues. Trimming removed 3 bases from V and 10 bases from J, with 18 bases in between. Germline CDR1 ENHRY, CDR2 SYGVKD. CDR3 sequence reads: CAISDYNEGDGAFF. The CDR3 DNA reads TGTGCCATCAGTGATTATAATGAGGGGGACGGAGCTTTCTTT.

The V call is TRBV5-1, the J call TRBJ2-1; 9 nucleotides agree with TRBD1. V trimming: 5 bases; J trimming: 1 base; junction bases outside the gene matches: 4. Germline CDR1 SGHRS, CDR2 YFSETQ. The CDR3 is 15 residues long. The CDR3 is CASSSGQGSYNEQFF. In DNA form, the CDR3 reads TGCGCCAGCAGTTCTGGACAGGGGTCCTACAATGAGCAGTTCTTC.

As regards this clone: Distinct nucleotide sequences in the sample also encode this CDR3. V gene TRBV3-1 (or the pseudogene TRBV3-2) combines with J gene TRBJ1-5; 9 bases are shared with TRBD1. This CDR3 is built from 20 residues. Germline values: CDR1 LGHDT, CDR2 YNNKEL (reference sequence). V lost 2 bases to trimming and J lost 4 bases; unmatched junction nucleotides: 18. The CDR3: CASSQTVRDRAGLINQPQHF. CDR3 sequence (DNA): TGTGCCAGCAGCCAAACGGTCCGGGACAGGGCCGGCTTGATTAATCAGCCCCAGCATTTT.

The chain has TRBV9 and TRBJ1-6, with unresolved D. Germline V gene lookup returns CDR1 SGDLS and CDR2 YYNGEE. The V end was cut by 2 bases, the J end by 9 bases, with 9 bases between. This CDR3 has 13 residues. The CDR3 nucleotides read TGTGCCAGCAGCGTTTCCTCTTCTTCACCCCTCCACTTT. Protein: CASSVSSSSPLHF.